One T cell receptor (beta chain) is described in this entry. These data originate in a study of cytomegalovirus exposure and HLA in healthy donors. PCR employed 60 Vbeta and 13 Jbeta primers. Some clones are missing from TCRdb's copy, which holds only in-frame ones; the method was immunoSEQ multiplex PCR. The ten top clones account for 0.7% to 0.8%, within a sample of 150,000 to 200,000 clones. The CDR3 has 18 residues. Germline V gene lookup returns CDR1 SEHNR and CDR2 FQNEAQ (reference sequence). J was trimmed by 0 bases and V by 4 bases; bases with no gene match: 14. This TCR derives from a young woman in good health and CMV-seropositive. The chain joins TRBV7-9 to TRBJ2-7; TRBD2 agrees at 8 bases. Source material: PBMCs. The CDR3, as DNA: TGTGCCAGCAGCTCGGCTACCTTTAGCGGGATGGGCTCCTACGAGCAGTACTTC. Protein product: CASSSATFSGMGSYEQYF.